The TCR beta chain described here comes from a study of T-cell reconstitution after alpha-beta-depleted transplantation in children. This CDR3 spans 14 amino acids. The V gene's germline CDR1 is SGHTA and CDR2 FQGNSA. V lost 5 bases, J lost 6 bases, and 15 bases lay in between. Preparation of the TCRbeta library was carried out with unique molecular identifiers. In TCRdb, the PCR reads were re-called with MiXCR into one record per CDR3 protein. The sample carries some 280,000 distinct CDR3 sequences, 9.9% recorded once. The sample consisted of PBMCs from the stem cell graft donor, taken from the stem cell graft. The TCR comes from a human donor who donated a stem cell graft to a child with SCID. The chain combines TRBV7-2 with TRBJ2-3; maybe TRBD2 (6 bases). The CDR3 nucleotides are TGTGCCAGCAGCATACAAGGGGCGGGGGATACGCAGTATTTT. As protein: CASSIQGAGDTQYF.